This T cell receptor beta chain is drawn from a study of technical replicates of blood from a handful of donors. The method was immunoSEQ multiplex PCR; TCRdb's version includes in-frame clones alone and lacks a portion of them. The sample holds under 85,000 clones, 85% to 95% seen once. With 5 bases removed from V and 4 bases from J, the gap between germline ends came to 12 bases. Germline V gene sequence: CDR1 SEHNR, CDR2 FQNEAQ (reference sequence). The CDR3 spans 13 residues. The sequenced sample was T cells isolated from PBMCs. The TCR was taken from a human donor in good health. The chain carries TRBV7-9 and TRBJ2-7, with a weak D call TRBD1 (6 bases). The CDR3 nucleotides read TGTGCCAGCAGCCGGGACACGCTTTACGAGCAGTACTTC. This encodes CASSRDTLYEQYF.